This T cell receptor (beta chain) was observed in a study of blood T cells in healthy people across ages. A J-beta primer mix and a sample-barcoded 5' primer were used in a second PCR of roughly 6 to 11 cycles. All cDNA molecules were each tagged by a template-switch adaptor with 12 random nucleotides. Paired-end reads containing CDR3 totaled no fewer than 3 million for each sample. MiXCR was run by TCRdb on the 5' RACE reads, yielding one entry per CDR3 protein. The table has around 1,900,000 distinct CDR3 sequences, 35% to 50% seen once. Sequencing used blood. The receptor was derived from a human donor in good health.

As DNA, the CDR3 is TGTGCCAGCAGCGCCACAGGCCACAATGAGCAGTTCTTC. Its protein is CASSATGHNEQFF. The chain combines TRBV5-6 with TRBJ2-1; D might be TRBD1 (5 bases). Looked up from germline, CDR1 is SGHDT and CDR2 is YYEEEE. Trimming took 4 bases from V and 5 from J, leaving 10 bases between them. The CDR3 length is 13 residues.